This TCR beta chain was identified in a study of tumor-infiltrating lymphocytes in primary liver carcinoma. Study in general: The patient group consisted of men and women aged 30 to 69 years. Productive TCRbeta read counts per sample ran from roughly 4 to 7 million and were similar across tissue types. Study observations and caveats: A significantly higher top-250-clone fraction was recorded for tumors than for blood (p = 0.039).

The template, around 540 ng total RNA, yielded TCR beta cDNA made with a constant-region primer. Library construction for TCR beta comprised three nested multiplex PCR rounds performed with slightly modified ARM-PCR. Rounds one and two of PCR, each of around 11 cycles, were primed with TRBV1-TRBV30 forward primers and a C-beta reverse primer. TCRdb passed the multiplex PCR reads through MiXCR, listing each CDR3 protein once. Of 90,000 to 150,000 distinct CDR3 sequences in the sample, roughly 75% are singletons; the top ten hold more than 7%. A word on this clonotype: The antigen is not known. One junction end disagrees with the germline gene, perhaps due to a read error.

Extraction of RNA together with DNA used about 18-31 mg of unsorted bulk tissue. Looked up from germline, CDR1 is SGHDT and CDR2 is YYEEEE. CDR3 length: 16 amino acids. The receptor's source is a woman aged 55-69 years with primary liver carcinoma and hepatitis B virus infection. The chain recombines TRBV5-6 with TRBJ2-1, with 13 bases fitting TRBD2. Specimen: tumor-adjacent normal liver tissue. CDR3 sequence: CASSGMTSGRSYEQSF. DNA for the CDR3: TGTGCCAGCAGCGGCATGACTAGCGGGAGGTCCTATGAGCAGTCCTTC.